These 15 T cell receptor beta chains were sequenced from one sample in a study of blood T cell repertoires in COVID-19. The assay was immunoSEQ multiplex PCR, and TCRdb's table has in-frame clones only and misses some. The table records about 78,000 clones, around 90% of them present only once. Sequences were obtained from peripheral blood. These receptors were taken from a woman of 80 years or more with acute or convalescent COVID-19.

The gene calls are TRBV9 and TRBJ1-1, with TRBD1 matching over 8 bases. V shed 1 base and J 10 bases; nucleotides not matched to a gene: 12. The CDR3 covers 15 residues. The germline gives CDR1 SGDLS, CDR2 YYNGEE. In DNA form, the CDR3 reads TGTGCCAGCAGCGTAACCGGGACAGGCATTTTGGGAGCTTTCTTT. Translating it yields CASSVTGTGILGAFF.

The CDR3 DNA follows: TGTGCCAGCAGTAGCCGGGACACCAACACTGAAGCTTTCTTT. This gives the protein CASSSRDTNTEAFF. The chain combines TRBV6-5 with TRBJ1-1, with D possibly matching TRBD1 (6 bases). The CDR3 has 14 residues. Trimming took 5 bases from V and 2 from J, leaving 12 bases between them. Germline V gene lookup returns CDR1 MNHEY and CDR2 SVGAGI.

This clone appeared a single time. V is TRBV7-2 and J is TRBJ2-2; 11 bases are a match to TRBD2. V gave up 2 bases and J gave up 5 bases; unmatched junction bases: 4. The CDR3 has 16 residues. The V gene's germline CDR1 is SGHTA and CDR2 FQGNSA. The CDR3 sequence is CASSLWTSGLTGELFF. DNA of the CDR3: TGTGCCAGCAGCTTATGGACTAGCGGGCTTACCGGGGAGCTGTTTTTT.

The chain employs TRBV6-5 and TRBJ2-7, with D possibly TRBD2 on 7 matching bases. Germline CDR1 and CDR2: MNHEY and SVGAGI. The V end lost 0 bases, the J end lost 6 bases, and 12 bases lay between the germline ends. This CDR3 has 14 amino acids. CDR3 sequence reads: CASSYSQGGGEQYF. The CDR3 DNA sequence: TGTGCCAGCAGTTACTCCCAGGGAGGGGGCGAGCAGTACTTC.

This chain links TRBV5-1 with TRBJ1-4; maybe TRBD1 (6 bases). Germline values: CDR1 SGHRS, CDR2 YFSETQ. Trimming left V 4 bases short and J 8 bases short, with 15 bases between. The CDR3 is 14 residues long. Here the CDR3 reads CASSPGGAGEKLFF. CDR3 nucleotides: TGCGCCAGCAGCCCGGGGGGGGCTGGGGAAAAACTGTTTTTT.

The rearrangement joins TRBV5-1 to TRBJ2-3; maybe TRBD2 (5 bases). The germline V and J ends were trimmed by 0 bases and 3 bases, with 11 bases remaining between them. Per germline, CDR1 SGHRS and CDR2 YFSETQ. The CDR3 spans 15 residues. The CDR3 region has the DNA TGCGCCAGCAGCTTGGACGGGATCTCGACAGATACGCAGTATTTT. Its protein product is CASSLDGISTDTQYF.

The genes are TRBV19 and TRBJ1-4, with a tentative D call TRBD1 (6 bases). This CDR3 has 12 amino acids. Trimming cost V 5 bases and J 11 bases, with 12 bases left between them. Germline loops: CDR1 LNHDA, CDR2 SQIVND (reference sequence). CDR3 nucleotides: TGTGCCAGTAGTTCACAGGGCTTTAAACTGTTTTTT. Amino acids: CASSSQGFKLFF.

This chain links TRBV28 with TRBJ1-5, with TRBD1 matching 9 bases. CDR1 MDHEN and CDR2 SYDVKM come from the germline V gene. CDR3 size: 18 residues. V lost 6 bases and J lost 5; bases outside the gene matches: 17. CDR3 in DNA: TGTGCCAGCAGCCCCCTCGGGACAGGGAACGGTCTGGATCAGCCCCAGCATTTT. This translates into CASSPLGTGNGLDQPQHF.

This chain links TRBV19 with TRBJ2-7; D not certain. This CDR3 is 16 amino acids long. V lost 4 bases and J lost 0, with 16 bases in between. Looked up from germline, CDR1 is LNHDA and CDR2 is SQIVND (reference sequence). The CDR3 coding sequence is TGTGCCAGTAGTAGGGTAGGAGAACTATCCTCCTACGAGCAGTACTTC. Translated, it gives CASSRVGELSSYEQYF.

The count of this clone is one. The chain is built from TRBV11-3 and TRBJ1-1; D is possibly TRBD1 (5 bases). Per the germline V gene, CDR1 is SGHNT and CDR2 is YENEEA. V gave up 5 bases and J gave up 4 bases, with 14 bases separating them. The CDR3 contains 14 residues. This chain's CDR3 is CASSRGGSSTEAFF. CDR3 coding DNA: TGTGCCAGCAGCCGTGGGGGGTCGAGCACTGAAGCTTTCTTT.

CDR3 sequence: CASSNTYSSGETQYF. CDR3 in DNA: TGTGCCAGCAGCAATACTTACTCGTCCGGAGAGACCCAGTACTTC. The chain joins TRBV27 to TRBJ2-5; D not resolved. V lost 6 bases and J lost 4, with 18 bases in between. CDR3 length equals 15 residues. Looked up from germline, CDR1 is MNHEY and CDR2 is SMNVEV (reference sequence).

V gene TRBV24-1 combines with J gene TRBJ2-2, with TRBD1 matching 7 bases. Trimming cost V 5 bases and J 5 bases; bases outside gene matches: 10. Germline assignment: CDR1 KGHDR and CDR2 SFDVKD. This CDR3 region has 16 residues. This CDR3 is CATSVSSPQGTGELFF. The CDR3 DNA sequence: TGTGCCACCAGTGTCTCCTCGCCACAGGGGACCGGGGAGCTGTTTTTT.

The DNA of the CDR3 is TGTGCCAGCAGAAGGGCCGGGACAGGGACCAATGAGCAGTTCTTC. Amino acids: CASRRAGTGTNEQFF. The J gene is TRBJ2-1, the V gene TRBV2; 9 bases match TRBD1. Trimming took 6 bases from V and 6 from J; bases not matched to a gene: 9. In germline, CDR1 is SNHLY, CDR2 FYNNEI. The CDR3 covers 15 residues. The variable domain in full, with the rest retrieved from reference TRBV2 and TRBJ2-1, is EPEVTQTPSHQVTQMGQEVILRCVPISNHLYFYWYRQILGQKVEFLVSFYNNEISEKSEIFDDQFSVERPDGSNFTLKIRSTKLEDSAMYFCASRRAGTGTNEQFFGPGTRLTVL.

This chain uses TRBV29-1 with TRBJ1-5; 8 bases fit TRBD1. Germline trimming cut 5 bases from V and 3 bases from J; bases unmatched to any gene: 6. The CDR3 spans 14 residues. Germline CDR1 and CDR2: SQVTM and ANQGSEA. Here the CDR3 reads CSVKDRAANQPQHF. DNA for the CDR3: TGCAGCGTTAAGGACAGGGCGGCCAATCAGCCCCAGCATTTT.

V gene TRBV12-3 or TRBV12-4 combines with J gene TRBJ1-2; the match to TRBD1 covers 7 bases. With 6 bases clipped from V and 8 bases from J, the junction kept 6 bases outside the gene matches. The CDR3 spans 12 residues. The CDR3 protein is CASSPPGGGYTF. The CDR3 nucleotides are TGTGCCAGCAGCCCACCAGGGGGAGGCTACACCTTC.